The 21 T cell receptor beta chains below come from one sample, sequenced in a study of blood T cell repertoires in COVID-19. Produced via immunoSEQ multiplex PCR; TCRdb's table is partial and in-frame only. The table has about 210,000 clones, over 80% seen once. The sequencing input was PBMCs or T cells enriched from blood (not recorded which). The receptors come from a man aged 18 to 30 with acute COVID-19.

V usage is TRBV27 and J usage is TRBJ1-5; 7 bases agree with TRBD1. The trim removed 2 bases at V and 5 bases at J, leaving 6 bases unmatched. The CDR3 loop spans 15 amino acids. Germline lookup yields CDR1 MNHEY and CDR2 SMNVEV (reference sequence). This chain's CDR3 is CASSLAPQGDQPQHF. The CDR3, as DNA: TGTGCCAGCAGTTTAGCTCCGCAGGGGGATCAGCCCCAGCATTTT.

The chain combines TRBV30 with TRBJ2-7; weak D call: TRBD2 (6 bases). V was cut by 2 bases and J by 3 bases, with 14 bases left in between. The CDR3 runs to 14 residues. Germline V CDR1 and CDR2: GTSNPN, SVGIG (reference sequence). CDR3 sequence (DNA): TGTGCCTGGAGTCTGGGACTGTCTTTCTACGAGCAGTACTTC. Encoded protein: CAWSLGLSFYEQYF.

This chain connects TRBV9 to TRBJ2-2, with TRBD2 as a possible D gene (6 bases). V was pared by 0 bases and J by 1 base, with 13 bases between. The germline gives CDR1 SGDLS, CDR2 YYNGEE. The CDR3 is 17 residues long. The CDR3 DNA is TGTGCCAGCAGCGTAGACCCGAGGGGAGGGAACACCGGGGAGCTGTTTTTT. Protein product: CASSVDPRGGNTGELFF.

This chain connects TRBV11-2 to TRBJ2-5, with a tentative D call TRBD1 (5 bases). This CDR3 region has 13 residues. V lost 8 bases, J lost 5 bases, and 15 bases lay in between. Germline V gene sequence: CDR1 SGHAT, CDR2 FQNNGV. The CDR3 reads CASAMAGPETQYF. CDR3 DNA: TGTGCCAGCGCCATGGCAGGGCCGGAGACCCAGTACTTC.

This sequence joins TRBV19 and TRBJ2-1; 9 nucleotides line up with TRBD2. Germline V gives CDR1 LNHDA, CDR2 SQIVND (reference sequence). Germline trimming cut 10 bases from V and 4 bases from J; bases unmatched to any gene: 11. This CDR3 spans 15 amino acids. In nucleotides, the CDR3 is TGTGCCACCTCCCAGACTAGCGGCCAATACAATGAGCAGTTCTTC. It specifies CATSQTSGQYNEQFF.

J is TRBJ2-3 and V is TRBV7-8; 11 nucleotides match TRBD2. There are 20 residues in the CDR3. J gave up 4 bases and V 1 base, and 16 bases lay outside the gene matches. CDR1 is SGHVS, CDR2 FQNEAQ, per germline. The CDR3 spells CASSLVLTSGIRWGPDTQYF. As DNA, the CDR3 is TGTGCCAGCAGCTTAGTGTTGACTAGCGGGATCCGGTGGGGCCCAGATACGCAGTATTTT.

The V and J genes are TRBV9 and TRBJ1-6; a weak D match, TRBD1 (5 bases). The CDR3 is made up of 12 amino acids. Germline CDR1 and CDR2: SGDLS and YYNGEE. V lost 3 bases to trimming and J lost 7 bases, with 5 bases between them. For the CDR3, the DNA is TGTGCCAGCAGCGAGGGGAATTCACCCCTCCACTTT. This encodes CASSEGNSPLHF.

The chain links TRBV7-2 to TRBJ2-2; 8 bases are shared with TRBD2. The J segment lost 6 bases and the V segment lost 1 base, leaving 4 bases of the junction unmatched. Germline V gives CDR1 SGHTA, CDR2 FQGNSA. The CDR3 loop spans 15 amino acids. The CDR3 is CASSLGSGSPGELFF. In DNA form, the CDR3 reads TGTGCCAGCAGCTTAGGCAGCGGGAGCCCCGGGGAGCTGTTTTTT.

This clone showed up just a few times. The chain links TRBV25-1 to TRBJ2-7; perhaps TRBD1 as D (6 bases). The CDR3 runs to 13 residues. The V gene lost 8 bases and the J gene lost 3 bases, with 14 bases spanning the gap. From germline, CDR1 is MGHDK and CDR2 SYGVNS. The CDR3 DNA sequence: TGTGCCAGCGGGCTCCGGGACAACTACGAGCAGTACTTC. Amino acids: CASGLRDNYEQYF.

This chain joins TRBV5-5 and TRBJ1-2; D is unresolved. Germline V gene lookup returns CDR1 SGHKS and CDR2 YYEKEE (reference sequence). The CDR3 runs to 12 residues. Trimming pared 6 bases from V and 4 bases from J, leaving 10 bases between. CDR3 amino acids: CASKGVGYGYTF. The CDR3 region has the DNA TGTGCCAGCAAGGGAGTCGGCTATGGCTACACCTTC.

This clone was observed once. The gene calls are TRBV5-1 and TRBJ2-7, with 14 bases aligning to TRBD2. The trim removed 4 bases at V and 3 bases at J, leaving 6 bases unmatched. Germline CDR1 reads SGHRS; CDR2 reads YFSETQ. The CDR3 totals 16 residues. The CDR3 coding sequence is TGCGCCAGCAGCCCCCGACTAGCGGGAGGGGACTACGAGCAGTACTTC. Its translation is CASSPRLAGGDYEQYF.

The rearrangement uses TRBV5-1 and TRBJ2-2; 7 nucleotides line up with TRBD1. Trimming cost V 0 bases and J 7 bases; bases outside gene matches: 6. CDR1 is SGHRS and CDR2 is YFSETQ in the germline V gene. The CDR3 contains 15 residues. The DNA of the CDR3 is TGCGCCAGCAGCTTGGCGACAGGGACCGTCGGGGAGCTGTTTTTT. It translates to CASSLATGTVGELFF.

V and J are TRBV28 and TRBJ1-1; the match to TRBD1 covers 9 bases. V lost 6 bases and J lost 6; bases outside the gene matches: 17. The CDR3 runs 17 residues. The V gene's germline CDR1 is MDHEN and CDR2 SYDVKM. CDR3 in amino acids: CASRPPRLDRGAAEAFF. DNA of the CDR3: TGTGCCAGCAGGCCTCCCAGATTGGACAGGGGCGCCGCTGAAGCTTTCTTT.

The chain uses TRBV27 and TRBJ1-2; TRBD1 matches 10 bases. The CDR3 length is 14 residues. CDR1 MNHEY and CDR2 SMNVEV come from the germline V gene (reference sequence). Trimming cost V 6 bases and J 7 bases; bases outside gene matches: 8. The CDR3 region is CASRSTGGQGGYTF. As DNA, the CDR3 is TGTGCCAGCAGATCGACAGGGGGCCAAGGTGGCTACACCTTC.

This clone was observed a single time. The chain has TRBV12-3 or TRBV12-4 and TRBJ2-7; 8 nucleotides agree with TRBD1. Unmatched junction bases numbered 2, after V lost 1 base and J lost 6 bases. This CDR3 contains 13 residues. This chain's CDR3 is CASSLGTGSEQYF. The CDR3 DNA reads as TGTGCCAGCAGTTTAGGGACAGGGAGCGAGCAGTACTTC.

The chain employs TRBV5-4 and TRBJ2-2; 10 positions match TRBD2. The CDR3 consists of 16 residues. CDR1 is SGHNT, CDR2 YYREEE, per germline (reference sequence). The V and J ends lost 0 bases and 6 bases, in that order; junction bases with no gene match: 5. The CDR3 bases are TGTGCCAGCAGCTTGGGGGGACTAGCGAGGCCCGGGGAGCTGTTTTTT. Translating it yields CASSLGGLARPGELFF.

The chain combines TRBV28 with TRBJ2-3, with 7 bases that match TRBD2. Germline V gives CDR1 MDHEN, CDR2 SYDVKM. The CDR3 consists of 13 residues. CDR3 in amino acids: CAAGGGPTDTQYF. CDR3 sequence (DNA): TGTGCGGCCGGCGGGGGACCCACAGATACGCAGTATTTT.

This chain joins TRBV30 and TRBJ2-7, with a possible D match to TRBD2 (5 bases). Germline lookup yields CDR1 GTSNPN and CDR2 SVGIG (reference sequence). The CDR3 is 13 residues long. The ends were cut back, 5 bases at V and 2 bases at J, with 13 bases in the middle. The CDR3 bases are TGTGCCTGGTCACTAGTAATCGCCTACGAGCAGTACTTC. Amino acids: CAWSLVIAYEQYF. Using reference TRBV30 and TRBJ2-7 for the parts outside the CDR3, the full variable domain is SQTIHQWPATLVQPVGSPLSLECTVEGTSNPNLYWYRQAAGRGLQLLFYSVGIGQISSEVPQNLSASRPQDRQFILSSKKLLLSDSGFYLCAWSLVIAYEQYFGPGTRLTVT.

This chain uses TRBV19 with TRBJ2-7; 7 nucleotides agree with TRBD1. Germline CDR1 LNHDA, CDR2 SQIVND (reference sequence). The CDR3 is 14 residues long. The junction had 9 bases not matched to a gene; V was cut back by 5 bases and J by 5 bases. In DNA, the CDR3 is TGTGCCAGTAGTGCTACGACAGGGTCCCACGAGCAGTACTTC. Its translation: CASSATTGSHEQYF.

The CDR3 sequence: CASSFIGGELVTGELFF. The CDR3 DNA reads as TGTGCCAGCAGTTTTATTGGCGGGGAGTTGGTGACCGGGGAGCTGTTTTTT. V and J are TRBV28 and TRBJ2-2; a weak D match, TRBD2 (6 bases). V dropped 3 bases and J dropped 5 bases, with 19 bases sitting between them. The CDR3 runs 17 residues. Germline V gene lookup returns CDR1 MDHEN and CDR2 SYDVKM.

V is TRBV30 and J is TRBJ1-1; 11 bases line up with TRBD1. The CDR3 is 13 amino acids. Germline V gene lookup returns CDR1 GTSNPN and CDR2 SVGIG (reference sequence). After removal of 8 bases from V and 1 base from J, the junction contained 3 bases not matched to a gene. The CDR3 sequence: CARDRGKNTEAFF. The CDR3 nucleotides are TGTGCCCGGGACAGGGGGAAGAACACTGAAGCTTTCTTT.